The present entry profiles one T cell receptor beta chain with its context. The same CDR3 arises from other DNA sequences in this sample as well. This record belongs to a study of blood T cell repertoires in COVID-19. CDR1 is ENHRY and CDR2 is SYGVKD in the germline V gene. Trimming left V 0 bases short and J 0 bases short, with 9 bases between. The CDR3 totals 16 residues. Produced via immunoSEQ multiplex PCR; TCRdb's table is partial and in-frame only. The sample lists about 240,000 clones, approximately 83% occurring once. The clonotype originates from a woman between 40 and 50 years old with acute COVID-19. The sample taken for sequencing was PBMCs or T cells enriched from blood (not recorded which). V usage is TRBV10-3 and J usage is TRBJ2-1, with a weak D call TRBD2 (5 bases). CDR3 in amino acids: CAISESWAGSYNEQFF. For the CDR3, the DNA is TGTGCCATCAGTGAGTCGTGGGCGGGCTCCTACAATGAGCAGTTCTTC.